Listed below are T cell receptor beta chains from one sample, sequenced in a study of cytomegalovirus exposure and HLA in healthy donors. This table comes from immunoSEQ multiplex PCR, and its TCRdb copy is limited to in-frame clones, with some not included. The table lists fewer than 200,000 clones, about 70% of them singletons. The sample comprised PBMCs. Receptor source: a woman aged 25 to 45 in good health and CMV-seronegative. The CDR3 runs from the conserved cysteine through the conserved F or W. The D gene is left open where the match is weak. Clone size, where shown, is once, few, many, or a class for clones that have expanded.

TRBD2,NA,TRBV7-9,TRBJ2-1,CASTPGLAGGDEQFF,TGTGCCAGCACTCCGGGACTAGCGGGAGGCGATGAGCAGTTCTTC
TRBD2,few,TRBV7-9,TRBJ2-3,CASSPRGGPTDTQYF,TGTGCCAGCAGCCCTCGGGGGGGCCCCACAGATACGCAGTATTTT
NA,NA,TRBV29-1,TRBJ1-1,CSVEQGRANTEAFF,TGCAGCGTTGAACAGGGTAGGGCGAACACTGAAGCTTTCTTT
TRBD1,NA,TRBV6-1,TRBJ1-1,CASSPRDRVAFF,TGTGCCAGCAGTCCTCGGGACAGGGTTGCTTTCTTT
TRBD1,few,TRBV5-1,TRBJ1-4,CASSTSTGGVANEKLFF,TGCGCCAGCAGCACTTCGACAGGGGGGGTTGCTAATGAAAAACTGTTTTTT
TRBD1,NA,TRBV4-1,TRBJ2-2,CASSQAARGRLWNTGELFF,TGCGCCAGCAGCCAAGCTGCCAGGGGGCGATTATGGAACACCGGGGAGCTGTTTTTT
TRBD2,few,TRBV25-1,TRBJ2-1,CASSEWFITSGAGVEQFF,TGTGCCAGCAGTGAATGGTTTATAACTAGCGGGGCAGGGGTTGAGCAGTTCTTC
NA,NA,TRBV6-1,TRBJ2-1,CASSEWNDNYNEQFF,TGTGCCAGCAGTGAATGGAACGACAACTACAATGAGCAGTTCTTC
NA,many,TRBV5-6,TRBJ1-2,CASSLDVRVDYGYTF,TGTGCCAGCAGCTTGGATGTCAGGGTTGACTATGGCTACACCTTC
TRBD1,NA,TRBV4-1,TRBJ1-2,CASSQGGLVGTGFRGYTF,TGCGCCAGCAGCCAAGGAGGCTTGGTCGGGACAGGGTTTCGTGGCTACACCTTC
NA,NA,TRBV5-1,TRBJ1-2,CASSSEGGPNYYGYTF,TGCGCCAGCAGCTCGGAGGGAGGGCCAAATTACTATGGCTACACCTTC
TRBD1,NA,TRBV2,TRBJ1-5,CASGTVMFQPQHF,TGTGCCAGCGGGACAGTCATGTTTCAGCCCCAGCATTTT
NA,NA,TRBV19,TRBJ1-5,CASRVYDWSNQPQHF,TGTGCCAGTAGAGTCTATGACTGGAGCAATCAGCCCCAGCATTTT
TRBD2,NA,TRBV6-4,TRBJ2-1,CASSESAGGYNEQFF,TGTGCCAGCAGTGAAAGCGCGGGGGGATACAATGAGCAGTTCTTC
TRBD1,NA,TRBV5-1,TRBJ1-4,CASRPSGQGINEKLFF,TGCGCCAGCCGACCGTCGGGACAGGGTATTAATGAAAAACTGTTTTTT
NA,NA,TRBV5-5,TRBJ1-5,CASSPEREPQHF,TGTGCCAGCAGCCCCGAGCGAGAGCCCCAGCATTTT
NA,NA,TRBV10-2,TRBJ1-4,CASSETTGSALREKLFF,TGCGCCAGCAGTGAGACCACAGGGTCGGCCCTTCGGGAAAAACTGTTTTTT
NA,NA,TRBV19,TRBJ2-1,CASSMGTRGGNEQFF,TGTGCCAGTAGTATGGGGACGAGGGGAGGCAATGAGCAGTTCTTC
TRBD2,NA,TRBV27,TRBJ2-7,CASSLLFGGTSHEQYF,TGTGCCAGCAGTTTATTATTCGGGGGGACTTCCCACGAGCAGTACTTC
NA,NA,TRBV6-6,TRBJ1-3,CASGGGPGNTIYF,TGTGCCAGCGGGGGGGGGCCCGGAAACACCATATATTTT
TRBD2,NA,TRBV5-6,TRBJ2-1,CASSQTSGRALIYYNEQFF,TGTGCCAGCAGCCAGACTAGCGGGAGGGCCCTTATATATTACAATGAGCAGTTCTTC
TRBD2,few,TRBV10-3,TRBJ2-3,CAISDRGTSGTTDTQYF,TGTGCCATCAGTGACAGGGGTACTAGCGGGACTACGGATACGCAGTATTTT
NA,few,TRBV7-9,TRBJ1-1,CASRIYNEAFF,TGTGCCAGCAGGATATACAATGAAGCTTTCTTT
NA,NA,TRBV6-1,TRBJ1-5,CASSGGGRNQPQHF,TGTGCCAGCAGTGGGGGGGGGAGGAATCAGCCCCAGCATTTT
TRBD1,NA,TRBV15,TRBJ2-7,CATSPRTGGFHEQYF,TGTGCCACCAGCCCTCGGACAGGGGGCTTCCACGAGCAGTACTTC
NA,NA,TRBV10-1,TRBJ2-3,CASSECTPQRGPLRVAQYF,TGCGCCAGCAGTGAGTGCACCCCCCAGAGAGGGCCCTTAAGAGTTGCGCAGTATTTT
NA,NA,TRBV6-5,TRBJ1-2,CASSSRRGYGYTF,TGTGCCAGCAGTTCCCGACGGGGCTATGGCTACACCTTC
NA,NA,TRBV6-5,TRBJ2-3,CASSWVRHTDTQYF,TGTGCCAGCAGTTGGGTACGACACACAGATACGCAGTATTTT
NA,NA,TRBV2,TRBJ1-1,CASSGSSVLGAIKFQAFF,TGTGCCAGCAGTGGAAGTTCGGTGCTGGGGGCAATTAAATTCCAGGCTTTCTTT